This T cell receptor (beta chain) was obtained from a study of patients and donors after allogeneic stem cell transplantation. CDR3 length: 12 amino acids. The germline V and J ends were trimmed by 5 bases and 0 bases, with 2 bases remaining between them. CDR1 is LNHNV, CDR2 YYDKDF, per germline (reference sequence). TCRdb reprocessed the RT-PCR reads with MiXCR, giving one entry per CDR3 protein. The table has approximately 410,000 distinct CDR3 sequences, approximately 16% seen once. This clonotype was counted only a few times. The chain recombines TRBV15 with TRBJ2-1; D not certain. The TCR comes from a human donor who was either an allogeneic HSCT recipient or a stem cell or donor lymphocyte infusion donor (not recorded which). It is not recorded whose cells these are; they may come from a transplant donor. Sequencing was carried out using blood, either unsorted or a sorted T cell fraction (not recorded which). The CDR3 DNA is TGTGCCACCAGCCGCTCCTACAATGAGCAGTTCTTC. This gives the protein CATSRSYNEQFF. Together with reference TRBV15 and TRBJ2-1, the CDR3 gives the full variable domain: DAMVIQNPRYQVTQFGKPVTLSCSQTLNHNVMYWYQQKSSQAPKLLFHYYDKDFNNEADTPDNFQSRRPNTSFCFLDIRSPGLGDTAMYLCATSRSYNEQFFGPGTRLTVL.